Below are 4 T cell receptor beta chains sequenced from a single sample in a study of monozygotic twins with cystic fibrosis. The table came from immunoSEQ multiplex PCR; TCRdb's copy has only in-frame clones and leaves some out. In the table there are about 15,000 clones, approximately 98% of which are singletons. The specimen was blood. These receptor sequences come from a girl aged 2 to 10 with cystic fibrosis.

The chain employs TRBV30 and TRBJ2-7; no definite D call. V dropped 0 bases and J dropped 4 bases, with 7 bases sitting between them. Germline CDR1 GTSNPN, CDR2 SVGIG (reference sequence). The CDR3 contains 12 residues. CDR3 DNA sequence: TGTGCCTGGAGTGTACTGGGGTACGAGCAGTACTTC. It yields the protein CAWSVLGYEQYF.

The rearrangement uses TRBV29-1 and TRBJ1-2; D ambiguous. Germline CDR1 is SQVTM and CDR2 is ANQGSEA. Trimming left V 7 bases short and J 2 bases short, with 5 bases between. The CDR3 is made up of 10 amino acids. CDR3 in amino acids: CSARNYGYTF. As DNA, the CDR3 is TGCAGCGCCCGGAACTATGGCTACACCTTC.

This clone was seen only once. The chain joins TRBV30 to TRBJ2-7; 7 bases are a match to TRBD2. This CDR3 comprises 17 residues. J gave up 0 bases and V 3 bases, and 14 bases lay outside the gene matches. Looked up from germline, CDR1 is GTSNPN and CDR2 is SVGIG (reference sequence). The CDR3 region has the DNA TGTGCCTGGAGAGGACGCTTGCGGGAGAATCACTCCTACGAGCAGTACTTC. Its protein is CAWRGRLRENHSYEQYF.

Written as DNA, the CDR3 is TGTGCCAGCAGTTCCCCTAGCGGGAGTACCTACGAGCAGTACTTC. It is translated as CASSSPSGSTYEQYF. The chain has TRBV28 and TRBJ2-7, with 10 bases identical to TRBD2. Germline lookup yields CDR1 MDHEN and CDR2 SYDVKM. This CDR3 has 15 amino acids. The J segment lost 2 bases and the V segment lost 4 bases, leaving 5 bases of the junction unmatched.